This T cell receptor beta chain was profiled in a study of shared clonotypes between healthy human individuals. Assay: immunoSEQ multiplex PCR; the TCRdb copy retains only in-frame clones and omits some. The sample shows 2 million to 2.5 million clones, about 94% of them seen only once. The CDR3 is 16 amino acids. Trimming removed 4 bases from V and 3 bases from J, with 18 bases in between. CDR1 is SGHNT, CDR2 YENEEA, per germline. This chain links TRBV11-3 with TRBJ1-1; D possibly corresponds to TRBD1 (5 bases). This sequence originates from a man between 18 and 35 years old in good health. The specimen sequenced was naive CD4+ T cells sorted from blood. Subset reported: CD45RA+ positively selected. As DNA, the CDR3 is TGTGCCAGCAGCTCCATCCGGGTCCAGGGCCACACTGAAGCTTTCTTT. Translated: CASSSIRVQGHTEAFF.